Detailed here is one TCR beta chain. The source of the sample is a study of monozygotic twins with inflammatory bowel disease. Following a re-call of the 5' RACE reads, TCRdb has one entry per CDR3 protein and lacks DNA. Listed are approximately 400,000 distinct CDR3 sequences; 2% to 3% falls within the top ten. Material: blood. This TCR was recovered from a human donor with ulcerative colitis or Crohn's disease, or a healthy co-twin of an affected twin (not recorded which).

The CDR3 here is CSASSGRGGPTGELFF. The rearrangement uses TRBV20-1 and TRBJ2-2; TCRdb reports TRBD2, a call that lacks DNA to check it against. The CDR3 is made up of 16 amino acids. Germline V gene data show CDR1 as DFQATT and CDR2 as SNEGSKA (reference sequence).